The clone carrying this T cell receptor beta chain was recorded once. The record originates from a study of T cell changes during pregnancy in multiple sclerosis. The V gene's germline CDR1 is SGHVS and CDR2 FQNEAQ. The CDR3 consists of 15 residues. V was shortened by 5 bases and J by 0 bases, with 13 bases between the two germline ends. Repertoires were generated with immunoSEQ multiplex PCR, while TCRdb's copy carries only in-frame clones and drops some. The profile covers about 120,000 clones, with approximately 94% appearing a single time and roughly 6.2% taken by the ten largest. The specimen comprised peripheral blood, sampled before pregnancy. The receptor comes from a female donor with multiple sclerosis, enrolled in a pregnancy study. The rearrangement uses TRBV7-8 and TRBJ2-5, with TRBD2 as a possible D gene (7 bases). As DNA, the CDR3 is TGTGCCAGCAGCCCTAGGGGGGGGAACCAAGAGACCCAGTACTTC. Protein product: CASSPRGGNQETQYF.